The 18 T cell receptor beta chains in this list originate from one sample, sequenced in a study of beta chain features in type 1 diabetes. All of the isolated RNA was reverse transcribed, so expressed TCRB transcripts were sequenced. Data came from immunoSEQ multiplex PCR; TCRdb stores just in-frame clones and leaves some out. The sample holds 810,000 or so clones, 17% seen once. Sequences were obtained from naive CD4+ T cells from blood. The receptors stem from a woman between 18 and 29 years old in good health.

The chain links TRBV5-6 to TRBJ2-7; possibly TRBD1 for D (6 bases). The V gene lost 0 bases and the J gene lost 6 bases, with 10 bases spanning the gap. In germline, CDR1 is SGHDT, CDR2 YYEEEE. There are 13 residues in the CDR3. The DNA for the CDR3 is TGTGCCAGCAGCTTGGGGGGGCTTGGCGAGCAGTACTTC. Protein product: CASSLGGLGEQYF.

The gene calls are TRBV7-2 and TRBJ2-5; D ambiguous. CDR1 SGHTA and CDR2 FQGNSA come from the germline V gene. Trimming shortened V by 2 bases and J by 5 bases, and 6 bases separated the two germline ends. This CDR3 has 12 residues. CDR3 nucleotides: TGTGCCAGCAGCTTAATGGCGGAGACCCAGTACTTC. Its translation: CASSLMAETQYF.

This clone turned up a few times. The chain is built from TRBV15 and TRBJ1-1; the D is unclear. V lost 1 base and J lost 7, with 10 bases in between. From germline, CDR1 is LNHNV and CDR2 YYDKDF (reference sequence). The length of the CDR3 is 13 residues. CDR3 sequence: CATSRGRDLEAFF. CDR3 DNA: TGTGCCACCAGCAGAGGTCGAGATCTTGAAGCTTTCTTT.

The genes are TRBV28 and TRBJ2-5; TRBD1 is a possible D gene (8 bases). The CDR3 is 16 amino acids. V was cut by 6 bases and J by 5 bases, with 22 bases left in between. Germline lookup yields CDR1 MDHEN and CDR2 SYDVKM. The CDR3 nucleotides are TGTGCCAGCAGCCACAGGGGGGCGGGAGTAATGGAGACCCAGTACTTC. Its protein product is CASSHRGAGVMETQYF.

V usage is TRBV19 and J usage is TRBJ2-3; TRBD2 might be the D (6 bases). Germline V lookup: CDR1 LNHDA, CDR2 SQIVND (reference sequence). This CDR3 is 15 amino acids long. Trimming removed 6 bases from V and 0 bases from J, with 13 bases in between. The CDR3, as DNA: TGTGCCAGTAGGCGCGGACTAACTAGCACAGATACGCAGTATTTT. The encoded protein is CASRRGLTSTDTQYF.

This clone is a singleton in its sample. CDR3 amino acids: CASSRAGGTDTQYF. CDR3 DNA sequence: TGTGCCAGCAGCCGCGCCGGTGGCACAGATACGCAGTATTTT. This chain links TRBV5-4 with TRBJ2-3, with D hard to call. The V gene lost 4 bases and the J gene lost 1 base, with 10 bases spanning the gap. This CDR3 contains 14 residues. Germline-derived CDR1 and CDR2 are SGHNT and YYREEE (reference sequence).

This chain connects TRBV10-3 to TRBJ2-7; TRBD2 might be the D (6 bases). CDR1 ENHRY and CDR2 SYGVKD come from the germline V gene. CDR3 length: 14 amino acids. V was clipped by 6 bases and J by 3 bases, with 15 bases between them. Written as DNA, the CDR3 is TGTGCCATCAGGGGAGCGGAGGGGAACTACGAGCAGTACTTC. It translates to CAIRGAEGNYEQYF.

Details on this clone: This CDR3 is also generated by other DNA sequences in the sample. V gene TRBV7-9 combines with J gene TRBJ2-3; D is possibly TRBD2 (6 bases). This CDR3 has 15 amino acids. The ends were cut back, 2 bases at V and 0 bases at J, with 9 bases in the middle. The germline CDR1 and CDR2 sequences are SEHNR and FQNEAQ (reference sequence). CDR3 nucleotide sequence: TGTGCCAGCAGCTTAACGAGCGGGAGCACAGATACGCAGTATTTT. Residues: CASSLTSGSTDTQYF.

V is TRBV11-2 and J is TRBJ2-3, with D perhaps TRBD2 (5 bases). V was shortened by 1 base and J by 6 bases, with 17 bases between the two germline ends. This CDR3 has 16 residues. The germline CDR1 and CDR2 sequences are SGHAT and FQNNGV. CDR3 residues: CASSLARPTGIDTQYF. CDR3 DNA sequence: TGTGCCAGCAGCTTAGCTCGTCCGACGGGGATCGATACGCAGTATTTT.

J is TRBJ1-5 and V is TRBV5-4; 7 bases are shared with TRBD1. The CDR3 is made up of 15 amino acids. CDR1 SGHNT and CDR2 YYREEE come from the germline V gene (reference sequence). V shed 4 bases and J 2 bases; nucleotides not matched to a gene: 6. The CDR3: CASSQGGAGNQPQHF. Here the CDR3 DNA reads TGTGCCAGCAGCCAAGGGGGCGCGGGCAATCAGCCCCAGCATTTT. The full variable domain, rest sourced from reference TRBV5-4 and TRBJ1-5, is ETGVTQSPTHLIKTRGQQVTLRCSSQSGHNTVSWYQQALGQGPQFIFQYYREEENGRGNFPPRFSGLQFPNYSSELNVNALELDDSALYLCASSQGGAGNQPQHFGDGTRLSIL.

This chain connects TRBV7-2 to TRBJ2-1; 7 nucleotides agree with TRBD1. Losses at the gene ends were 10 bases for V and 7 bases for J; bases not matched to a gene: 13. This CDR3 contains 14 residues. The germline V gene encodes CDR1 SGHTA and CDR2 FQGNSA. The CDR3 nucleotides read TGTGCCACTGCGGACCAAGGGGGCCTTAATGAGCAGTTCTTC. Translation: CATADQGGLNEQFF.

Only a few counts were recorded for this clone. V gene TRBV7-9 combines with J gene TRBJ1-1; the D is unclear. Germline CDR1 is SEHNR and CDR2 is FQNEAQ (reference sequence). Trimming removed 4 bases at V and 11 bases at J, with 17 bases between. The CDR3 loop spans 13 amino acids. The CDR3 DNA sequence: TGTGCCAGCAGCTCCCACCGGGAGGCTGTCGCTTTCTTT. Translated: CASSSHREAVAFF. Combining the CDR3 with reference TRBV7-9 and TRBJ1-1 gives the whole variable domain DTGVSQNPRHKITKRGQNVTFRCDPISEHNRLYWYRQTLGQGPEFLTYFQNEAQLEKSRLLSDRFSAERPKGSFSTLEIQRTEQGDSAMYLCASSSHREAVAFFGQGTRLTVV.

The chain links TRBV7-9 to TRBJ1-1, with a weak D call TRBD1 (6 bases). From germline, CDR1 is SEHNR and CDR2 FQNEAQ (reference sequence). The V and J ends lost 5 bases and 4 bases respectively, with 11 bases between them. The CDR3 contains 13 residues. The CDR3 loop is CASSQGRGTEAFF. Here the CDR3 DNA reads TGTGCCAGCAGCCAGGGGCGGGGCACTGAAGCTTTCTTT.

This clone was detected only a few times. This chain links TRBV11-2 with TRBJ2-7; D perhaps matches TRBD2 (5 bases). The CDR3 consists of 14 residues. Trimming cost V 3 bases and J 7 bases, with 16 bases left between them. Germline V gene lookup returns CDR1 SGHAT and CDR2 FQNNGV. The CDR3: CASSLEVKTGEQYF. The CDR3, as DNA: TGTGCCAGCAGCTTGGAGGTTAAAACGGGAGAGCAGTACTTC.

This clone was seen a handful of times. This chain connects TRBV6-5 to TRBJ2-1; TRBD2 might be the D (6 bases). This CDR3 comprises 16 residues. Germline CDR1 reads MNHEY; CDR2 reads SVGAGI. V was clipped by 4 bases and J by 4 bases, with 17 bases between them. CDR3 region: CASSWTTSTPYNEQFF. CDR3 in DNA: TGTGCCAGCAGTTGGACTACGTCCACACCTTACAATGAGCAGTTCTTC.

The gene calls are TRBV7-8 and TRBJ2-1; 7 bases map to TRBD2. After removal of 0 bases from V and 4 bases from J, the junction contained 12 bases not matched to a gene. There are 18 residues in the CDR3. Germline values: CDR1 SGHVS, CDR2 FQNEAQ. The CDR3 coding sequence is TGTGCCAGCAGCTTAGCTCCGACCTCTCGCGGGAGTTACAATGAGCAGTTCTTC. Amino acid sequence: CASSLAPTSRGSYNEQFF.

This clone was seen more than once but under ten times. The same CDR3 arises from other DNA sequences in this sample as well. The V call is TRBV18, the J call TRBJ2-5; TRBD2 matches at 9 bases. The CDR3 consists of 14 residues. J was trimmed by 5 bases and V by 3 bases; bases with no gene match: 4. CDR1 is KGHSH and CDR2 is LQKENI in the germline V gene. The CDR3 bases are TGTGCCAGCTCACCTCCGGGACTAGCTGAGACCCAGTACTTC. Its protein is CASSPPGLAETQYF.

As regards this clone: This sample includes further DNA sequences coding for the same CDR3. This chain connects TRBV7-9 to TRBJ2-1; 11 positions agree with TRBD2. J lost 4 bases, V lost 0 bases, and 2 bases had no gene match. Germline assignment: CDR1 SEHNR and CDR2 FQNEAQ (reference sequence). The CDR3 runs to 16 residues. The CDR3 loop reads CASSLAGTSGYNEQFF. The CDR3 DNA sequence: TGTGCCAGCAGCTTAGCCGGGACTAGCGGATACAATGAGCAGTTCTTC.